This TCR beta chain was profiled in a study of blood T cell repertoires in COVID-19. Study-wide background: The cDNA or gDNA used as material had been derived from T cells, B-cell-depleted T cells, or PBMCs.

It was during active infection that Seattle patients were enrolled and then longitudinally followed. In the study's own analysis: By means of reference gene primer amplification, nucleated cell counts were estimated. This table comes from immunoSEQ multiplex PCR, and its TCRdb copy is limited to in-frame clones, with some not included. That table gives V, J and clone size, and the DNA gave D and trimming. The sample includes a few hundred thousand clones, approximately 88% of them seen just once. Per the germline V gene, CDR1 is MDHEN and CDR2 is SYDVKM. This CDR3 spans 15 amino acids. V lost 7 bases to trimming and J lost 4 bases, with 19 bases between them.

Source material: peripheral blood. The receptor was derived from a woman aged 50 to 60 with COVID-19, enrolled during active disease. The chain combines TRBV28 with TRBJ1-2; possibly TRBD1 for D (6 bases). The CDR3 bases are TGTGCCAGCATCCTTTCAGGGGACGGCGGCTATGGCTACACCTTC. Translation: CASILSGDGGYGYTF.